These 20 T cell receptor beta chains share one sample of origin, sequenced in a study of T cells after yellow fever vaccination (dated by TCRdb to the late 2010s). The treatment or condition label here, explained by the study, means: live attenuated yellow fever vaccine strain. Receptors were amplified or captured by 5' RACE. Sequencing relied on an Illumina NovaSeq 6000. The public reads were run again by TCRdb, first through fastp at Q25 and then through MiXCR, and only productive beta chains were kept. A single entry per CDR3 protein holds the most common genes and DNA from its merged rows. The sample table records 200,000 to 250,000 distinct CDR3 sequences; less than 3.5% of these occur just once. The ten largest clones represent 3.2% of the sample. Sequenced here: CD4+ T cells sorted from PBMCs, sampled 10 days after the yellow fever booster vaccination. These receptors all come from a man aged 18 to 29 who received the YFV17D yellow fever vaccine.

The sample holds many counts of this clonotype. V and J are TRBV5-1 and TRBJ2-3; unclear D gene. Trimming shortened V by 4 bases and J by 2 bases, and 14 bases separated the two germline ends. The germline CDR1 and CDR2 sequences are SGHRS and YFSETQ. The CDR3 sequence is 15 residues long. The CDR3 reads CASSPELTPTDTQYF. The CDR3 bases are TGCGCCAGCAGCCCTGAGCTCACTCCCACAGATACGCAGTATTTT. The whole variable domain, filled in from reference TRBV5-1 and TRBJ2-3, reads KAGVTQTPRYLIKTRGQQVTLSCSPISGHRSVSWYQQTPGQGLQFLFEYFSETQRNKGNFPGRFSGRQFSNSRSEMNVSTLELGDSALYLCASSPELTPTDTQYFGPGTRLTVL.

This clonotype was detected ten times or more. The CDR3 DNA reads TGTGCCAGCAGTTACACGGCGGACGCCACAGATACGCAGTATTTT. It codes for CASSYTADATDTQYF. The chain combines TRBV6-2 or TRBV6-3 with TRBJ2-3; no reliable D call. Germline assignment: CDR1 MNHEY and CDR2 SVGEGT. Trimming shortened V by 2 bases and J by 2 bases, and 11 bases separated the two germline ends. CDR3 length: 15 residues.

This clonotype was seen more than once but under ten times. The chain joins TRBV6-1 to TRBJ1-2; weak D call: TRBD1 (5 bases). CDR1 is MNHNS and CDR2 is SASEGT in the germline V gene. The CDR3 is 15 residues long. Trimming took 1 base from V and 5 from J, leaving 14 bases between them. Here the CDR3 reads CASSEGLGTTYGYTF. The CDR3 DNA reads TGTGCCAGCAGTGAAGGTCTTGGGACGACATATGGCTACACCTTC.

The table lists this clonotype with many counts. This rearrangement joins TRBV3-1 to TRBJ2-5; perhaps TRBD2 as D (6 bases). The CDR3 runs 16 residues. V dropped 3 bases and J dropped 5 bases, with 19 bases sitting between them. Germline V gene data show CDR1 as LGHDT and CDR2 as YNNKEL (reference sequence). CDR3 in DNA: TGTGCCAGCAGCCATACCGCCGCGGGGAAGGCGGAGACCCAGTACTTC. Its translation is CASSHTAAGKAETQYF.

This clonotype was counted many times. The rearrangement uses TRBV5-1 and TRBJ2-3; possible D gene TRBD2, 5 bases. Germline CDR1 is SGHRS and CDR2 is YFSETQ. The CDR3 totals 12 residues. V lost 6 bases, J lost 6 bases, and 11 bases lay in between. CDR3 protein: CASTSEGDTQYF. The CDR3 bases are TGCGCCAGCACCAGCGAGGGTGATACGCAGTATTTT.

This clonotype has a count of ten or more. The chain couples TRBV7-2 to TRBJ1-5; D uncertain. The CDR3 is made up of 16 amino acids. The V end lost 5 bases, the J end lost 7 bases, and 21 bases lay between the germline ends. In germline, CDR1 is SGHTA, CDR2 FQGNSA. The CDR3 DNA reads TGTGCCAGCAGCCTGGTAGCCGGGCCCGCGGGGCAGCCCCAGCATTTT. Protein: CASSLVAGPAGQPQHF.

This clonotype was detected many times. The J gene is TRBJ2-5, the V gene TRBV9; 8 bases are shared with TRBD1. Trimming at V came to 4 bases and at J to 5 bases, leaving 7 bases not matched to a gene. CDR1 is SGDLS and CDR2 is YYNGEE in the germline V gene. This CDR3 contains 14 residues. This CDR3 is CASSQRTGPETQYF. CDR3 sequence (DNA): TGTGCCAGCAGCCAAAGGACAGGGCCGGAGACCCAGTACTTC.

The chain uses TRBV6-5 and TRBJ1-1; perhaps TRBD1 as D (6 bases). CDR1 MNHEY and CDR2 SVGAGI come from the germline V gene. Trimming pared 5 bases from V and 1 base from J, leaving 14 bases between. The CDR3 sequence is 15 residues long. The CDR3: CASSQGTAQNTEAFF. In DNA form, the CDR3 reads TGTGCCAGCAGTCAGGGGACGGCCCAGAACACTGAAGCTTTCTTT.

Ten or more counts support this clonotype. The chain couples TRBV20-1 to TRBJ2-1; 11 bases match TRBD2. The germline V gene encodes CDR1 DFQATT and CDR2 SNEGSKA (reference sequence). J lost 4 bases, V lost 3 bases, and 8 bases had no gene match. This CDR3 is built from 16 residues. The CDR3 spells CSARRPSGGLYNEQFF. The CDR3 nucleotides read TGCAGTGCTAGGCGACCTAGCGGGGGGCTTTACAATGAGCAGTTCTTC.

This clonotype was seen a few times. The rearrangement uses TRBV20-1 and TRBJ1-2, with D uncertain. This CDR3 has 14 amino acids. From germline, CDR1 is DFQATT and CDR2 SNEGSKA (reference sequence). Trimming cost V 2 bases and J 4 bases, with 14 bases left between them. CDR3 nucleotide sequence: TGCAGTGCTAGATTAGGGTCGCCAGTCTATGGCTACACCTTC. Encoded protein: CSARLGSPVYGYTF.

This clonotype was observed a few times. This chain connects TRBV6-6 to TRBJ2-7, with 7 bases matching TRBD1. CDR1 and CDR2 (germline): MNHNY, SVGAGI (reference sequence). CDR3 size: 12 residues. The J segment lost 6 bases and the V segment lost 8 bases, leaving 7 bases of the junction unmatched. CDR3 region: CASGQGVVEQYF. CDR3 nucleotide sequence: TGTGCCAGCGGTCAGGGGGTGGTCGAGCAGTACTTC.

Ten or more counts support this clonotype. V usage is TRBV7-2 and J usage is TRBJ1-5; D call uncertain. CDR3 length: 12 amino acids. The V end was cut by 4 bases, the J end by 6 bases, with 7 bases between. Germline-derived CDR1 and CDR2 are SGHTA and FQGNSA. Here the CDR3 reads CASSWAGQPQHF. In nucleotides, the CDR3 is TGTGCCAGCAGCTGGGCGGGTCAGCCCCAGCATTTT. The full variable domain, with the rest looked up from reference TRBV7-2 and TRBJ1-5, is GAGVSQSPSNKVTEKGKDVELRCDPISGHTALYWYRQSLGQGLEFLIYFQGNSAPDKSGLPSDRFSAERTGGSVSTLTIQRTQQEDSAVYLCASSWAGQPQHFGDGTRLSIL.

The table lists this clonotype with many counts. J is TRBJ2-1 and V is TRBV21-1; the table calls TRBD2, which could not be checked here. TRBV21-1 is described as a pseudogene. The CDR3 has 17 amino acids. For the CDR3, the DNA is TGTGCCAGCAGCACGAAAGGGACTAGCGGGGGGTGGAATGAGCAGTTCTTC. This codes for CASSTKGTSGGWNEQFF.

This clonotype was seen repeatedly, ten times or more. V is TRBV29-1 and J is TRBJ1-1; TRBD1 aligns across 11 bases. J gave up 5 bases and V 3 bases, and 5 bases lay outside the gene matches. CDR3 length: 14 amino acids. Per germline, CDR1 SQVTM and CDR2 ANQGSEA. CDR3 coding DNA: TGCAGCGTTGATAGGACAGGGGGCCAGACTGAAGCTTTCTTT. It translates to CSVDRTGGQTEAFF.

This clonotype has ten or more counts. The CDR3 DNA sequence: TGTGCCAGCAGCACCGGGACAGGGGGCCAAGAGACCCAGTACTTC. Translating gives CASSTGTGGQETQYF. The chain couples TRBV7-3 to TRBJ2-5, with 11 bases aligning to TRBD1. V lost 5 bases and J lost 1; bases outside the gene matches: 3. This CDR3 region has 15 residues. The germline V gene encodes CDR1 SGHTA and CDR2 FQGTGA.

This clonotype was seen ten or more times. The genes are TRBV7-2 and TRBJ1-5, with D hard to call. The CDR3 spans 13 residues. Deletions cut 1 base from V and 6 bases from J, with 7 bases between. Looked up from germline, CDR1 is SGHTA and CDR2 is FQGNSA. The CDR3 spells CASSLEVGQPQHF. CDR3 DNA: TGTGCCAGCAGCTTAGAGGTTGGTCAGCCCCAGCATTTT.

CDR3 protein: CASGWTGGSYNSPLHF. CDR3 sequence (DNA): TGTGCCAGCGGCTGGACAGGGGGGTCCTATAATTCACCCCTCCACTTT. V is TRBV2 and J is TRBJ1-6; TRBD1 aligns across 10 bases. Germline CDR1 SNHLY, CDR2 FYNNEI. Trimming removed 8 bases from V and 1 base from J; junction bases left unmatched: 5. The CDR3 length is 16 residues.

The table lists this clonotype with many counts. The chain links TRBV5-4 to TRBJ2-3; D is possibly TRBD1 or TRBD2 (5 bases each). V was clipped by 6 bases and J by 5 bases, with 13 bases between them. This CDR3 has 13 residues. Germline lookup yields CDR1 SGHNT and CDR2 YYREEE (reference sequence). CDR3 region: CASTFRGEDTQYF. CDR3 sequence (DNA): TGTGCCAGCACCTTTAGAGGGGAAGATACGCAGTATTTT.

This clonotype was seen repeatedly, ten times or more. The chain combines TRBV7-3 with TRBJ2-7, with D hard to call. Germline assignment: CDR1 SGHTA and CDR2 FQGTGA. CDR3 length: 13 residues. V was shortened by 0 bases and J by 5 bases, with 8 bases between the two germline ends. The CDR3 region is CASSLTNEDEQYF. CDR3 sequence (DNA): TGTGCCAGCAGCTTAACGAACGAGGACGAGCAGTACTTC. The entire variable domain, with the rest obtained from reference TRBV7-3 and TRBJ2-7, is as follows: GAGVSQTPSNKVTEKGKYVELRCDPISGHTALYWYRQSLGQGPEFLIYFQGTGAADDSGLPNDRFFAVRPEGSVSTLKIQRTERGDSAVYLCASSLTNEDEQYFGPGTRLTVT.

This clonotype appeared a few times. This chain links TRBV7-9 with TRBJ1-2; maybe TRBD1 (6 bases). The germline CDR1 and CDR2 sequences are SEHNR and FQNEAQ (reference sequence). V gave up 6 bases and J gave up 3 bases, with 11 bases separating them. The CDR3 covers 13 residues. The CDR3 bases are TGTGCCAGCAGATCAACAGGGCACTATGGCTACACCTTC. It specifies CASRSTGHYGYTF. Full variable domain (missing parts from reference TRBV7-9 and TRBJ1-2): DTGVSQNPRHKITKRGQNVTFRCDPISEHNRLYWYRQTLGQGPEFLTYFQNEAQLEKSRLLSDRFSAERPKGSFSTLEIQRTEQGDSAMYLCASRSTGHYGYTFGSGTRLTVV.